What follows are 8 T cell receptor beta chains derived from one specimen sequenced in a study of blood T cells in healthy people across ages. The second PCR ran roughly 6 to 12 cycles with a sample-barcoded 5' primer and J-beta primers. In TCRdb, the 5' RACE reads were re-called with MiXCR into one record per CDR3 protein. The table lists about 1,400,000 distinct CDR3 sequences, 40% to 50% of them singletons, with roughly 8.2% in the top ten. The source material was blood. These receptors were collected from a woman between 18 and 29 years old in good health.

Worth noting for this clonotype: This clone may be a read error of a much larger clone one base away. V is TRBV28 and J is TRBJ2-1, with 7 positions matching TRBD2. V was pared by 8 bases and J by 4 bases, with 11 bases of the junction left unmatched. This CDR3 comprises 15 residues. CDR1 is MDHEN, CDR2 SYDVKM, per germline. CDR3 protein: CASLKREVGYNEQFF. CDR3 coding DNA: TGTGCCAGCCTTAAACGGGAGGTAGGGTACAATGAGCAGTTCTTC.

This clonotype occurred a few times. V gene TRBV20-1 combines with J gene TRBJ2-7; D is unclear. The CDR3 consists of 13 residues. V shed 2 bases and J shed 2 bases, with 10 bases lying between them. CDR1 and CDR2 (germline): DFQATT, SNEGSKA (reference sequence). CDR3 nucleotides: TGCAGTGCTAGAAAGGTCCAAACCTACGAGCAGTACTTC. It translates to CSARKVQTYEQYF.

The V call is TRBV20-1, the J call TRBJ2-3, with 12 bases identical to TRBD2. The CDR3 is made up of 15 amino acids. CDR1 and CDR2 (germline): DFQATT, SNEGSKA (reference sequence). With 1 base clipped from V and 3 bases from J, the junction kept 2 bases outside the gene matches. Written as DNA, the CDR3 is TGCAGTGCTAGAGGACTAGCGGGAGATACAGATACGCAGTATTTT. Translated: CSARGLAGDTDTQYF.

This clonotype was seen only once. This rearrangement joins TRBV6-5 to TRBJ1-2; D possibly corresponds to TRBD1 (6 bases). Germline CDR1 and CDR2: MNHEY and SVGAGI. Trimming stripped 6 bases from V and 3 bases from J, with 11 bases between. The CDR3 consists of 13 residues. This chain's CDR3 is CASRAGVYYGYTF. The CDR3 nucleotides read TGTGCCAGCAGAGCAGGGGTTTACTATGGCTACACCTTC.

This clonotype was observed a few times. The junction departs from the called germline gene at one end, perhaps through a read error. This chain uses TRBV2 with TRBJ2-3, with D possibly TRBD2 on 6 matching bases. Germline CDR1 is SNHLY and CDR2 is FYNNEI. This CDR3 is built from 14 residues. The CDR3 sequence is CASSEMGGTDTQYF. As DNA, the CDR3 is TGTGCCAGCAGTGAGATGGGAGGCACTGATACGCAGTATTTT.

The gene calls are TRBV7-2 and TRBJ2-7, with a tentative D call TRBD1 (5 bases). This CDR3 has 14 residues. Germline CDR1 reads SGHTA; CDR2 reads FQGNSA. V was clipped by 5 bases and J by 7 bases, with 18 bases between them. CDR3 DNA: TGTGCCAGCAGCCGGTGGGGCATGGAAAATGAGCAGTACTTC. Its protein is CASSRWGMENEQYF. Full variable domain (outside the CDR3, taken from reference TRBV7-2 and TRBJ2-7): GAGVSQSPSNKVTEKGKDVELRCDPISGHTALYWYRQSLGQGLEFLIYFQGNSAPDKSGLPSDRFSAERTGGSVSTLTIQRTQQEDSAVYLCASSRWGMENEQYFGPGTRLTVT.

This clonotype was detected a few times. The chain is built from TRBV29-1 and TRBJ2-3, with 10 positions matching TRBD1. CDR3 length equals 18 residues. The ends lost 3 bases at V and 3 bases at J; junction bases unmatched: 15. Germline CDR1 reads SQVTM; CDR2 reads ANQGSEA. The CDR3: CSVDLGTGAAAATDTQYF. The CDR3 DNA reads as TGCAGCGTTGATCTCGGGACAGGGGCCGCAGCGGCTACAGATACGCAGTATTTT.

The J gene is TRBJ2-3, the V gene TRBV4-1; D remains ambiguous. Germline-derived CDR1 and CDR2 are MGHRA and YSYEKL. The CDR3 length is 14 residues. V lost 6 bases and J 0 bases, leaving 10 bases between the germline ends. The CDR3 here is CASSWERSTDTQYF. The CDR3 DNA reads TGCGCCAGCAGTTGGGAAAGGAGCACAGATACGCAGTATTTT.